Following are 5 T cell receptor beta chains from one sample sequenced in a study of blood T cell repertoires in COVID-19. Profiled with immunoSEQ multiplex PCR; TCRdb holds only in-frame clones, not every one. The data show 150,000 to 190,000 clones, roughly 72% seen once. Sequenced input: peripheral blood. The receptors stem from a woman of 80 years or more with acute or convalescent COVID-19.

This clone was counted only a few times. The CDR3, as DNA: TGTGCCAGTAGTATAGTTAGCGGGACCCTCTACAATGAGCAGTTCTTC. It yields the protein CASSIVSGTLYNEQFF. This chain joins TRBV19 and TRBJ2-1; 8 bases are shared with TRBD2. The V gene end was trimmed by 1 base and the J gene end by 3 bases; junction bases not matched to a gene: 5. Germline loops: CDR1 LNHDA, CDR2 SQIVND (reference sequence). CDR3 size: 16 residues.

Note on this clone: The sample carries other DNA sequences with the same CDR3. The J gene is TRBJ2-3, the V gene TRBV6-5; TRBD1 might be the D (6 bases). V dropped 6 bases and J dropped 2 bases, with 12 bases sitting between them. This CDR3 is built from 14 residues. CDR1 MNHEY and CDR2 SVGAGI come from the germline V gene. CDR3 loop: CASRPGHLTDTQYF. The CDR3 nucleotides read TGTGCCAGCAGGCCGGGACATCTCACAGATACGCAGTATTTT.

The chain is built from TRBV4-3 and TRBJ2-1; 9 bases are a match to TRBD1. CDR1 and CDR2 (germline): LGHNA, YSLEER. The CDR3 length is 18 residues. Trimming removed 1 base from V and 4 bases from J; junction bases left unmatched: 11. The CDR3 is CASSQAARPGQGYNEQFF. The CDR3 DNA reads TGCGCCAGCAGCCAAGCTGCTAGACCGGGACAGGGTTACAATGAGCAGTTCTTC.

This chain links TRBV11-2 with TRBJ1-2; D is unclear. The CDR3 length is 15 residues. V lost 0 bases to trimming and J lost 0 bases, with 8 bases between them. Germline assignment: CDR1 SGHAT and CDR2 FQNNGV. The chain's CDR3 is CASSLEGRSNYGYTF. The DNA for the CDR3 is TGTGCCAGCAGCTTAGAGGGCAGGTCTAACTATGGCTACACCTTC.

This chain joins TRBV29-1 and TRBJ2-3; 12 bases agree with TRBD1. The V and J ends lost 5 bases and 5 bases, in that order; junction bases with no gene match: 5. Germline CDR1 reads SQVTM; CDR2 reads ANQGSEA. There are 14 residues in the CDR3. CDR3 coding DNA: TGCAGCGTTTCCCGGGACAGGGGGCTAGATACGCAGTATTTT. Encoded protein: CSVSRDRGLDTQYF.